This TCR beta chain was recovered during a study of T cell responses to AZD1222 COVID-19 vaccine. Produced via immunoSEQ multiplex PCR; TCRdb's table is partial and in-frame only. Among some 130,000 clones listed, 85% to 90% were seen once. The CDR3 has 12 amino acids. Between the trimmed V and J ends, which lost 5 bases and 7 bases, there was a span of 11 bases. The germline CDR1 and CDR2 sequences are SGHVS and FQNEAQ. The sequenced sample was peripheral blood, obtained on day 0 of AZD1222 vaccination. The rearrangement uses TRBV7-8 and TRBJ1-2, with D tentatively TRBD1 (5 bases). The TCR comes from an adult in good health. CDR3 sequence (DNA): TGTGCCAGCAGCCTCAGGGATAGTGGCTACACCTTC. Translated: CASSLRDSGYTF. Based on the CDR3 plus reference TRBV7-8 and TRBJ1-2, the full variable domain is GAGVSQSPRYKVAKRGQDVALRCDPISGHVSLFWYQQALGQGPEFLTYFQNEAQLDKSGLPSDRFFAERPEGSVSTLKIQRTQQEDSAVYLCASSLRDSGYTFGSGTRLTVV.